A selection of T cell receptor beta chains follows, all from one sample in a study of Graves' ophthalmopathy and Graves' hyperthyroidism. TCRdb recomputed calls from the multiplex PCR reads with MiXCR, one row per CDR3 protein. The sample has 450,000 to 600,000 distinct CDR3 sequences, about 40% seen once. Sequencing input: peripheral blood or thyroid tissue (not recorded which). The receptors were gathered from an adult man with Graves' hyperthyroidism. CDR3s leave out the opening cysteine and the closing phenylalanine or tryptophan.

V	J	CDR3
TRBV29-1	TRBJ1-3	SVVRVQETIY
TRBV20-1	TRBJ1-4	SARGQLEKLF
TRBV12-3/TRBV12-4	TRBJ1-2	ASSETRGDSRGYT
TRBV19	TRBJ1-3	ASSIGGLSSGNTIY
TRBV2	TRBJ1-2	ASRKGQVDGYT
TRBV2	TRBJ2-5	ASSAGLQETQY
TRBV27	TRBJ1-1	ASSLQGSWGTEAF
TRBV20-1	TRBJ1-1	SAPLKTEAF
TRBV28	TRBJ1-1	ASSSTGRNTEAF
TRBV19	TRBJ2-7	ASSAAGTGGSYEQY